These 29 T cell receptor beta chains came from one sample sequenced in a study of control samples from healthy donors and cancer patients. Profiling relied on immunoSEQ multiplex PCR, and the TCRdb table lists in-frame clones only, not all of them. The data contain about 190,000 clones, over 80% of them seen just once; the ten biggest clones take up more than 1.2%. Sequencing used blood. Receptors were obtained from a man younger than 35 in good health.

CDR3 in amino acids: CASSIPLWEKLFF. CDR3 DNA: TGTGCCAGTAGTATCCCTCTCTGGGAAAAACTGTTTTTT. The V gene is TRBV19, the J gene TRBJ1-4; D not certain. Trimming removed 3 bases from V and 8 bases from J, with 10 bases in between. CDR3 size: 13 residues. Germline loops: CDR1 LNHDA, CDR2 SQIVND (reference sequence). Using reference TRBV19 and TRBJ1-4 for the parts outside the CDR3, the full variable domain is DGGITQSPKYLFRKEGQNVTLSCEQNLNHDAMYWYRQDPGQGLRLIYYSQIVNDFQKGDIAEGYSVSREKKESFPLTVTSAQKNPTAFYLCASSIPLWEKLFFGSGTQLSVL.

CDR3 region: CATSDRQGGDTQYF. The CDR3 region has the DNA TGTGCCACCAGTGATCGGCAGGGGGGAGATACGCAGTATTTT. The chain combines TRBV24-1 with TRBJ2-3; D may be TRBD1 (7 bases). Germline V gene sequence: CDR1 KGHDR, CDR2 SFDVKD. The germline V and J ends were trimmed by 3 bases and 5 bases, with 11 bases remaining between them. CDR3 length equals 14 residues.

The J gene is TRBJ2-3, the V gene TRBV28; 10 bases are a match to TRBD2. V lost 3 bases to trimming and J lost 2 bases; unmatched junction nucleotides: 11. The CDR3 has 18 amino acids. Per the germline V gene, CDR1 is MDHEN and CDR2 is SYDVKM. CDR3 DNA: TGTGCCAGCAGTTTCGGGCTAGCGGGGGCCCCCCACACAGATACGCAGTATTTT. It specifies CASSFGLAGAPHTDTQYF.

This clone was observed a single time. The chain couples TRBV4-1 to TRBJ1-2; D call uncertain. Per the germline V gene, CDR1 is MGHRA and CDR2 is YSYEKL. The CDR3 covers 15 residues. The V and J ends lost 1 base and 7 bases respectively, with 16 bases between them. The CDR3 DNA reads as TGCGCCAGCAGCCAAGCGGCAGGCGCCTCACGTGGCTACACCTTC. Translation: CASSQAAGASRGYTF.

The chain employs TRBV10-3 and TRBJ1-1; no clear D. Looked up from germline, CDR1 is ENHRY and CDR2 is SYGVKD. Trimming pared 2 bases from V and 8 bases from J, leaving 12 bases between. The CDR3 is 13 residues long. CDR3 loop: CAISEKVGREAFF. Written as DNA, the CDR3 is TGTGCCATCAGTGAGAAGGTTGGCAGGGAAGCTTTCTTT.

CDR3: CASSPGTGSYNEQFF. The CDR3 coding sequence is TGTGCCAGCAGCCCTGGAACGGGATCGTACAATGAGCAGTTCTTC. The chain couples TRBV9 to TRBJ2-1, with D maybe TRBD2 (5 bases). The CDR3 is 15 residues long. The V gene lost 4 bases and the J gene lost 4 bases, with 15 bases spanning the gap. Germline lookup yields CDR1 SGDLS and CDR2 YYNGEE.

The rearrangement links TRBV18 to TRBJ2-3; 7 bases match TRBD2. This CDR3 has 14 residues. Trimming removed 6 bases from V and 1 base from J; junction bases left unmatched: 4. Germline V gives CDR1 KGHSH, CDR2 LQKENI. CDR3 nucleotide sequence: TGTGCCAGCTCCCTAGCGGAGCGCACAGATACGCAGTATTTT. It encodes CASSLAERTDTQYF.

The V and J genes are TRBV7-8 and TRBJ1-5; weak D call: TRBD1 (5 bases). CDR1 and CDR2 from the germline V gene are SGHVS and FQNEAQ. V shed 5 bases and J shed 6 bases, with 23 bases lying between them. There are 17 residues in the CDR3. The CDR3 is CASSPIGTGSISQPQHF. CDR3 bases: TGTGCCAGCAGCCCGATAGGAACAGGATCTATCAGTCAGCCCCAGCATTTT.

The CDR3 DNA follows: TGTGCCAGCAGCCTCGACAGGGTACGGTCACCCCTCCACTTT. It translates to CASSLDRVRSPLHF. The V and J genes are TRBV7-2 and TRBJ1-6; 7 nucleotides agree with TRBD1. Germline CDR1 is SGHTA and CDR2 is FQGNSA. V lost 5 bases, J lost 10 bases, and 8 bases stayed unmatched. The CDR3 spans 14 residues.

The chain recombines TRBV11-2 with TRBJ1-1; the match to TRBD1 covers 8 bases. V lost 1 base to trimming and J lost 10 bases; unmatched junction nucleotides: 8. The CDR3 sequence is 14 residues long. From germline, CDR1 is SGHAT and CDR2 FQNNGV. CDR3 bases: TGTGCCAGCAGCTTAGGGTCAGGGGGCATTGTAGCTTTCTTT. Translation gives CASSLGSGGIVAFF.

This clone was found once. The rearrangement links TRBV4-1 to TRBJ1-2; D not certain. Germline V gene lookup returns CDR1 MGHRA and CDR2 YSYEKL. The CDR3 runs 14 residues. Trimming took 5 bases from V and 4 from J, leaving 14 bases between them. CDR3: CASSSPGSPYGYTF. In DNA form, the CDR3 reads TGCGCCAGCAGCTCCCCCGGGTCGCCCTATGGCTACACCTTC.

The rearrangement uses TRBV9 and TRBJ2-7, with 8 bases that match TRBD1. There are 17 residues in the CDR3. Germline CDR1 reads SGDLS; CDR2 reads YYNGEE. J lost 3 bases, V lost 4 bases, and 15 bases had no gene match. DNA for the CDR3: TGTGCCAGCAGCATGCCCCACAAGACAGGGGCTCACTACGAGCAGTACTTC. Translated: CASSMPHKTGAHYEQYF.

Here the CDR3 DNA reads TGCGCCAGCAGCTTGGCGGGCAGTCCCACAGATACGCAGTATTTT. Its protein is CASSLAGSPTDTQYF. The chain employs TRBV5-1 and TRBJ2-3; D remains ambiguous. Trimming took 0 bases from V and 2 from J, leaving 10 bases between them. This CDR3 comprises 15 residues. Germline V gives CDR1 SGHRS, CDR2 YFSETQ.

The J gene is TRBJ1-4, the V gene TRBV4-1; no firm D call. CDR1 and CDR2 (germline): MGHRA, YSYEKL. V gave up 0 bases and J gave up 0 bases, with 5 bases separating them. The CDR3 has 15 amino acids. The CDR3, as DNA: TGCGCCAGCAGCCAAGATCAGTCAACTAATGAAAAACTGTTTTTT. Translation: CASSQDQSTNEKLFF.

This clone appeared once. CDR3 bases: TGTGCCAGTAGTCGGGGACTAGTCTCCTACGAGCAGTACTTC. Residues: CASSRGLVSYEQYF. This rearrangement joins TRBV19 to TRBJ2-7; 8 bases match TRBD2. This CDR3 has 14 amino acids. CDR1 is LNHDA, CDR2 SQIVND, per germline (reference sequence). The V and J ends lost 5 bases and 0 bases, in that order; junction bases with no gene match: 3.

This clone was seen a single time. J is TRBJ2-1 and V is TRBV29-1; no reliable D call. This CDR3 spans 13 amino acids. The germline V gene encodes CDR1 SQVTM and CDR2 ANQGSEA. V shed 7 bases and J shed 4 bases, with 14 bases lying between them. In DNA, the CDR3 is TGCAGCGCCCGACCGGACGATTACAATGAGCAGTTCTTC. Its protein product is CSARPDDYNEQFF.

The chain is built from TRBV10-3 and TRBJ2-1; 8 positions match TRBD2. CDR1 is ENHRY and CDR2 is SYGVKD in the germline V gene. The CDR3 covers 15 residues. After removal of 4 bases from V and 10 bases from J, the junction contained 12 bases not matched to a gene. The CDR3 here is CAISVGAGGKMEQFF. DNA of the CDR3: TGTGCCATCAGTGTAGGGGCGGGGGGAAAGATGGAGCAGTTCTTC.

The rearrangement uses TRBV20-1 and TRBJ1-3, with D unclear. CDR3 size: 11 residues. The V gene lost 4 bases and the J gene lost 2 bases, with 3 bases spanning the gap. CDR1 is DFQATT and CDR2 is SNEGSKA in the germline V gene (reference sequence). The CDR3 here is CSAIAGNTIYF. The CDR3 nucleotides are TGCAGTGCTATAGCTGGAAACACCATATATTTT.

The chain couples TRBV20-1 to TRBJ2-5; 7 positions agree with TRBD2. Losses at the gene ends were 3 bases for V and 2 bases for J; bases not matched to a gene: 12. The CDR3 runs 16 residues. CDR1 and CDR2 (germline): DFQATT, SNEGSKA (reference sequence). The CDR3 loop is CSASSGTTPLQETQYF. CDR3 bases: TGCAGTGCTAGTTCGGGGACTACCCCCCTTCAAGAGACCCAGTACTTC.

This clone was seen only once. This rearrangement joins TRBV24-1 to TRBJ2-6; possible D gene TRBD1, 5 bases. Trimming took 0 bases from V and 0 from J, leaving 20 bases between them. The CDR3 runs 21 residues. From germline, CDR1 is KGHDR and CDR2 SFDVKD. The CDR3, as DNA: TGTGCCACCAGTGATTTGGATTTGTACAGGCCGCTTTGCTCTGGGGCCAACGTCCTGACTTTC. The encoded protein is CATSDLDLYRPLCSGANVLTF.

This rearrangement joins TRBV5-4 to TRBJ1-4; D not resolved. V lost 0 bases, J lost 7 bases, and 13 bases lay in between. The germline V gene has CDR1 SGHNT and CDR2 YYREEE (reference sequence). The CDR3 extends over 15 amino acids. The CDR3 region has the DNA TGTGCCAGCAGCTTGGAGGCGGGTAAGGGTGAAAAACTGTTTTTT. Translation gives CASSLEAGKGEKLFF.

This chain uses TRBV27 with TRBJ1-1; maybe TRBD1 (5 bases). The CDR3 contains 15 residues. CDR1 and CDR2 from the germline V gene are MNHEY and SMNVEV (reference sequence). V lost 5 bases, J lost 7 bases, and 20 bases lay in between. The chain's CDR3 is CASSPSGTRLYEAFF. CDR3 nucleotides: TGTGCCAGCAGTCCATCCGGGACCCGGCTGTATGAAGCTTTCTTT.

The V gene is TRBV3-1 (or the pseudogene TRBV3-2), the J gene TRBJ2-2; 7 nucleotides agree with TRBD1. This CDR3 is built from 16 residues. V was pared by 2 bases and J by 7 bases, with 10 bases of the junction left unmatched. Per germline, CDR1 LGHDT and CDR2 YNNKEL (reference sequence). CDR3 bases: TGTGCCAGCAGCCAAAATACAGGGGCCCCTGTCGGGGAGCTGTTTTTT. Translation: CASSQNTGAPVGELFF.

The chain combines TRBV6-6 with TRBJ2-3; D call uncertain. The CDR3 has 11 residues. Germline V lookup: CDR1 MNHNY, CDR2 SVGAGI (reference sequence). V was shortened by 0 bases and J by 5 bases, with 0 bases between the two germline ends. This CDR3 is CASSYSDTQYF. The CDR3 DNA follows: TGTGCCAGCAGTTACTCAGATACGCAGTATTTT.

V gene TRBV10-3 combines with J gene TRBJ2-7; 7 nucleotides match TRBD1. The CDR3 runs to 12 residues. Germline CDR1 reads ENHRY; CDR2 reads SYGVKD. V was clipped by 6 bases and J by 3 bases; unmatched bases: 2. In DNA, the CDR3 is TGTGCCATCAGCGGACAGGACTACGAGCAGTACTTC. Its translation: CAISGQDYEQYF.

The J gene is TRBJ1-4, the V gene TRBV27; no firm D call. Per the germline V gene, CDR1 is MNHEY and CDR2 is SMNVEV (reference sequence). V was clipped by 8 bases and J by 2 bases, with 15 bases between them. This CDR3 has 15 amino acids. CDR3 bases: TGTGCCAGCCCCGAAAGATCCTTTACTAATGAAAAACTGTTTTTT. Its protein product is CASPERSFTNEKLFF.

The genes are TRBV5-4 and TRBJ1-2, with D uncertain. V lost 1 base, J lost 7 bases, and 8 bases lay in between. Germline lookup yields CDR1 SGHNT and CDR2 YYREEE (reference sequence). The CDR3 spans 12 residues. The CDR3 nucleotides are TGTGCCAGCAGCTTGTGGGGAAGTGGCTACACCTTC. This translates into CASSLWGSGYTF.

The rearrangement uses TRBV5-1 and TRBJ1-2; D perhaps matches TRBD1 (5 bases). Trimming left V 1 base short and J 6 bases short, with 7 bases between. Germline CDR1 and CDR2: SGHRS and YFSETQ. The CDR3 extends over 12 amino acids. This CDR3 is CASSLRGDGYTF. The CDR3 DNA sequence: TGCGCCAGCAGCTTGCGGGGGGATGGCTACACCTTC.

V is TRBV18 and J is TRBJ1-5; D remains unclear. The CDR3 covers 13 residues. Germline lookup yields CDR1 KGHSH and CDR2 LQKENI. V was trimmed by 2 bases and J by 3 bases, leaving 5 bases between them. Here the CDR3 reads CASSPGDNQPQHF. The DNA for the CDR3 is TGTGCCAGCTCACCAGGGGACAATCAGCCCCAGCATTTT.